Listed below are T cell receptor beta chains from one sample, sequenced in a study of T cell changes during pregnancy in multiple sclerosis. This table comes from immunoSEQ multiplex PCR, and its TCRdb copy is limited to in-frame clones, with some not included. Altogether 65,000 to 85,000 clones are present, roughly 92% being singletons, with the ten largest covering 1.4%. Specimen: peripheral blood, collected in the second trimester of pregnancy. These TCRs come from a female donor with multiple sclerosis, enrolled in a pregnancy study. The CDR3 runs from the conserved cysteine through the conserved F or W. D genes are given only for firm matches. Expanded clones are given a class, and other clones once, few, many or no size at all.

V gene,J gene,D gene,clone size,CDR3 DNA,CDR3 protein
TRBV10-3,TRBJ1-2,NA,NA,TGTGCCACCACCGCTTGGGACACTGGCTACACCTTC,CATTAWDTGYTF
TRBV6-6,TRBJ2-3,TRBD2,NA,TGTGCCAGCAGTTACTCTAGCGGGGGCACAGATACGCAGTATTTT,CASSYSSGGTDTQYF
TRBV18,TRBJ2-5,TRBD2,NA,TGTGCCAGCTCACCACAACCGATCCAGCGGGGGGCGCTTACGGAGACCCAGTACTTC,CASSPQPIQRGALTETQYF
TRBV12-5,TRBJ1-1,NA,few,TGTGCTAGTGGTCAGGGCCCCGATCGGAACACTGAAGCTTTCTTT,CASGQGPDRNTEAFF
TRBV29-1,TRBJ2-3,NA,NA,TGCAGCGTTGTACAACAGGGAACCACAGATACGCAGTATTTT,CSVVQQGTTDTQYF
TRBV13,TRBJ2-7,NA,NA,TGTGCCAGCAGCTTAACAGGGACCTACGAGCAGTACTTC,CASSLTGTYEQYF
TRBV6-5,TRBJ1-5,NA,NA,TGTGCCAGCAGTTACGGGGGCGCAGGTCAGCCCCAGCATTTT,CASSYGGAGQPQHF
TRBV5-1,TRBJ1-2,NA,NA,TGCGCCAGCAGCTCAGGTCCCGTCTACACCTTC,CASSSGPVYTF
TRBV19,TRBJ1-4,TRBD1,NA,TGTGCCAGTAGTACGGGACAGTCGAGGGCAACTAATGAAAAACTGTTTTTT,CASSTGQSRATNEKLFF
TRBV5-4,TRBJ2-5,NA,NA,TGTGCCAGCAGCTTGGCGCCTGCGGGGACCCAGTACTTC,CASSLAPAGTQYF
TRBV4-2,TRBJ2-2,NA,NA,TGTGCCAGCAGTATTGACAGGTCGAACACCGGGGAGCTGTTTTTT,CASSIDRSNTGELFF
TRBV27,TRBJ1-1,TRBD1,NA,TGTGCCAGCAGGGACTTCGTGGGGACAGGGGACACTGAAGCTTTCTTT,CASRDFVGTGDTEAFF